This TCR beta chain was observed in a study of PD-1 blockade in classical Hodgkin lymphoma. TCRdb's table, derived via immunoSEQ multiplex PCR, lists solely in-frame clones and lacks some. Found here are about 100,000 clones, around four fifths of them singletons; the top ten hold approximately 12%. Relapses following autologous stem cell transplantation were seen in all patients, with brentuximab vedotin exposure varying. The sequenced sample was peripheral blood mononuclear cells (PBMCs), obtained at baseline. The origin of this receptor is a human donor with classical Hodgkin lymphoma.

The CDR3 DNA reads as TGTGCCAGCAGCCCGCGGGAGACCCAGTACTTC. It specifies CASSPRETQYF. The V gene is TRBV5-4, the J gene TRBJ2-5; D is ambiguous. The CDR3 spans 11 residues. Deletions cut 4 bases from V and 5 bases from J, with 6 bases between. Germline assignment: CDR1 SGHNT and CDR2 YYREEE (reference sequence). Using reference TRBV5-4 and TRBJ2-5 for the parts outside the CDR3, the full variable domain is ETGVTQSPTHLIKTRGQQVTLRCSSQSGHNTVSWYQQALGQGPQFIFQYYREEENGRGNFPPRFSGLQFPNYSSELNVNALELDDSALYLCASSPRETQYFGPGTRLLVL.